The T cell receptor (beta chain) described here comes from a study of T cell repertoires in cytomegalovirus infection. About the study: Epitope selection comprised recently identified HLA-C-restricted CMV epitopes and well-studied HLA-B-restricted CMV epitopes. Public TCR beta signatures were indicative of both CMV infection and a matching HLA type.

Overall study results and limits: Adding up the frequency of public TCR beta families identified people who carried CMV plus the relevant HLA.

This clonotype was seen only a few times. Antigen specificity is unknown. TCRdb re-called the reads through MiXCR, storing one row per CDR3 protein. The data hold about 920,000 distinct CDR3 sequences, with roughly a third observed a single time. Trimming took off 7 bases at V and 5 bases at J, with 14 bases between the two ends. The CDR3 is 13 residues long. This clonotype was obtained from a human donor in good health (CMV status not recorded). Some clones in this sample may be carry-over from other donors' samples. Sequenced here: cultured CD8+ T cells from PBMCs, sampled from culture after CMV antigen stimulation. The rearrangement joins TRBV12-3 or TRBV12-4 to TRBJ2-5; D is unclear. The CDR3 sequence is CASTLDLTETQYF. The CDR3 DNA reads TGTGCCAGCACTCTGGACCTCACCGAGACCCAGTACTTC.